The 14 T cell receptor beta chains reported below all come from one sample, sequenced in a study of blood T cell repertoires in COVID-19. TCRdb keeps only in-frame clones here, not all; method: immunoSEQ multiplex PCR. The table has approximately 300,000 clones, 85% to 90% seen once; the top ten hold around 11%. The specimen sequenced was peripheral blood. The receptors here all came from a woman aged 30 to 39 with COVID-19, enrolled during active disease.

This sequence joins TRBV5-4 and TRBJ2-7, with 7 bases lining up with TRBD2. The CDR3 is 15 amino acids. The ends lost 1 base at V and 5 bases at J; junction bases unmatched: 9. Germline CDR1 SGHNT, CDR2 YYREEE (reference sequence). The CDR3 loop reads CASSLSPGGTDEQYF. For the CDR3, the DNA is TGTGCCAGCAGCTTGTCGCCGGGAGGAACCGACGAGCAGTACTTC.

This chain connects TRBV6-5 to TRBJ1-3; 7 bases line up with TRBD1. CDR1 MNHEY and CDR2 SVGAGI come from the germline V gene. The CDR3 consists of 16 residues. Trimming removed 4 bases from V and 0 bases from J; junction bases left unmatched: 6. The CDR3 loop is CASSSGQASSGNTIYF. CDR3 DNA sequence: TGTGCCAGCAGTTCAGGACAGGCCAGCTCTGGAAACACCATATATTTT.

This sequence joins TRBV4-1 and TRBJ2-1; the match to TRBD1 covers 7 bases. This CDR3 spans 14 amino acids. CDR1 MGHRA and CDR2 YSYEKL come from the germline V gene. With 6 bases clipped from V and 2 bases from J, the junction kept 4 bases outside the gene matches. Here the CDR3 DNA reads TGCGCCAGCAGGGCGACAGGGCCCTACAATGAGCAGTTCTTC. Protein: CASRATGPYNEQFF.

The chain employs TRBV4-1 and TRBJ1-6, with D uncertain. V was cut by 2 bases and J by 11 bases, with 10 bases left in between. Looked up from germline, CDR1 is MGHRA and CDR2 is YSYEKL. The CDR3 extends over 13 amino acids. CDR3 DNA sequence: TGCGCCAGCAGCCAATCCCGGAGCGCACCCCTCCACTTT. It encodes CASSQSRSAPLHF.

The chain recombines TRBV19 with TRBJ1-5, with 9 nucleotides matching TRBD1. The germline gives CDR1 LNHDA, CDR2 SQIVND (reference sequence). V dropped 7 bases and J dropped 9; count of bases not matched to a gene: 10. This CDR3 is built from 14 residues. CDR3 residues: CASTGQGKGWPQHF. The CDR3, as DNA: TGTGCCAGTACCGGACAGGGGAAAGGTTGGCCCCAGCATTTT.

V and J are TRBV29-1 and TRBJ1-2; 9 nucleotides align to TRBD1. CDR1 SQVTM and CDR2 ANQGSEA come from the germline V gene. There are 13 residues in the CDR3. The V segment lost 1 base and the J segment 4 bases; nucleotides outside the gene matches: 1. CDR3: CSVEGGQGYGYTF. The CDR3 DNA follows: TGCAGCGTTGAAGGGGGACAGGGCTATGGCTACACCTTC.

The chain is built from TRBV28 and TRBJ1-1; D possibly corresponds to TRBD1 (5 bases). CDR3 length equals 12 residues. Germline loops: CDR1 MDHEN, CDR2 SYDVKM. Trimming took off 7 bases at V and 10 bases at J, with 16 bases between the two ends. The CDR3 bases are TGTGCCAGCACTCAAAAGGGGTTCAGAGCTTTCTTT. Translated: CASTQKGFRAFF.

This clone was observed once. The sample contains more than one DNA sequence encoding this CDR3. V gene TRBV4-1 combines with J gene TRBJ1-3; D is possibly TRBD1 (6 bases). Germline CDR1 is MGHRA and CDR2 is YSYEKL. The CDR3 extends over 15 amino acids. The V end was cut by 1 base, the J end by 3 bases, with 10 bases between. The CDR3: CASSQGRGSGNTIYF. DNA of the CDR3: TGCGCCAGCAGCCAAGGCAGGGGAAGTGGAAACACCATATATTTT.

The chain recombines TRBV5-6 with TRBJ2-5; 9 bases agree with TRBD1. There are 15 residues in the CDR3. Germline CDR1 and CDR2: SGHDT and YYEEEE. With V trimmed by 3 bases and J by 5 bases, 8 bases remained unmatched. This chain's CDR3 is CASSSGTGYFETQYF. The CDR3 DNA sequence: TGTGCCAGCAGCTCCGGGACAGGGTATTTTGAGACCCAGTACTTC.

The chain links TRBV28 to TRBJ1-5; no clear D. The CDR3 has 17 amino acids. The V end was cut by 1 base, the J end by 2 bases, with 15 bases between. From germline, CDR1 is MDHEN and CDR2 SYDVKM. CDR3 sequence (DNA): TGTGCCAGCAGTTTATATGGACTACTGGGAGGCAATCAGCCCCAGCATTTT. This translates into CASSLYGLLGGNQPQHF.

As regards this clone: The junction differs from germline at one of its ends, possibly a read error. The DNA for the CDR3 is TGCGCCAGCAGCCTTACCGGGACTAGCTACGGGCAGTACTTC. Amino acid sequence: CASSLTGTSYGQYF. The V call is TRBV4-1, the J call TRBJ2-7; TRBD2 aligns across 9 bases. This CDR3 has 14 residues. Germline CDR1 is MGHRA and CDR2 is YSYEKL.

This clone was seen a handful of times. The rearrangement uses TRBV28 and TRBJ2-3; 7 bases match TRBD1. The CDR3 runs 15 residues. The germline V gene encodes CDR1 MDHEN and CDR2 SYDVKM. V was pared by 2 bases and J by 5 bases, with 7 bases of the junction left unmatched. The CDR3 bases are TGTGCCAGCAGTTTACCTTCACAGGGGAAAGATACGCAGTATTTT. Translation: CASSLPSQGKDTQYF. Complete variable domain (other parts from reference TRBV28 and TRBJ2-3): DVKVTQSSRYLVKRTGEKVFLECVQDMDHENMFWYRQDPGLGLRLIYFSYDVKMKEKGDIPEGYSVSREKKERFSLILESASTNQTSMYLCASSLPSQGKDTQYFGPGTRLTVL.

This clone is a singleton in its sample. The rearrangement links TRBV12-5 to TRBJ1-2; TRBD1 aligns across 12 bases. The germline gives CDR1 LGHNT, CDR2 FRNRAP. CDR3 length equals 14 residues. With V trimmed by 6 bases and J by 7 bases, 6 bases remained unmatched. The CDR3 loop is CASGPGTGGSGYTF. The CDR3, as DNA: TGTGCTAGTGGACCCGGGACAGGGGGCTCTGGCTACACCTTC.

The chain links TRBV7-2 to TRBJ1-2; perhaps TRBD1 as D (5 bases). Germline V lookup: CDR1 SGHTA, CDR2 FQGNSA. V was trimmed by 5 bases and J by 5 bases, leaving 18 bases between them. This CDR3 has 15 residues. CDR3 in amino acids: CASSPRDSPLYGYTF. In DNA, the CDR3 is TGTGCCAGCAGCCCCCGTGACAGCCCTTTATATGGCTACACCTTC.